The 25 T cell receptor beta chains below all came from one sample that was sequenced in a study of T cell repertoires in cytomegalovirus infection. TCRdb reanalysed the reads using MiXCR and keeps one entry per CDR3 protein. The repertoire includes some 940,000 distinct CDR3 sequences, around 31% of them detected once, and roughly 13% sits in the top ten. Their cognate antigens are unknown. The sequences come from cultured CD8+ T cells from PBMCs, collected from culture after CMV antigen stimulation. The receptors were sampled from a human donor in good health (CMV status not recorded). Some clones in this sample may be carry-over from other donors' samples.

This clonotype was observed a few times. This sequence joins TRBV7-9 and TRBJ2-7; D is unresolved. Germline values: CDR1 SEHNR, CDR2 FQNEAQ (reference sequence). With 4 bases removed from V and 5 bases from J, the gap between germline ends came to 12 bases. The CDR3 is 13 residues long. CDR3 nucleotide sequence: TGTGCCAGCAGCTCGGACCCAAGGGACGAGCAGTACTTC. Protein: CASSSDPRDEQYF. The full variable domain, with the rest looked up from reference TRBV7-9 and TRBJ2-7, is DTGVSQNPRHKITKRGQNVTFRCDPISEHNRLYWYRQTLGQGPEFLTYFQNEAQLEKSRLLSDRFSAERPKGSFSTLEIQRTEQGDSAMYLCASSSDPRDEQYFGPGTRLTVT.

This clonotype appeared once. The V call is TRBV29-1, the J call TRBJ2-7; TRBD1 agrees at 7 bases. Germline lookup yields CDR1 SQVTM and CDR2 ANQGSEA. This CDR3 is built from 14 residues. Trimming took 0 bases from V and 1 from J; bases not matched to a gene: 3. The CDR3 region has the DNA TGCAGCGTTGAAGATCCGACAGGGTCCTACGAGCAGTACTTC. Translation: CSVEDPTGSYEQYF.

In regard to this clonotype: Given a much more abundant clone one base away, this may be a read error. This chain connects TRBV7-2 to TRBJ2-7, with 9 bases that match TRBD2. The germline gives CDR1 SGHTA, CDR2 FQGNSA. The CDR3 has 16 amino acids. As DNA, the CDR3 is TGTGCCAGCAACTTAGATCTAAGCGGGGGGAGAAACGAGCAGTACTTC. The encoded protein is CASNLDLSGGRNEQYF.

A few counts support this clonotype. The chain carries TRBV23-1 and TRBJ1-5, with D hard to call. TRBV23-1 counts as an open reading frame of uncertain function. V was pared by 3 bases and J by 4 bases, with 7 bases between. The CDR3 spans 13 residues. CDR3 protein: CASSHPPNQPQHF. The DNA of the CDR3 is TGCGCCAGCAGTCATCCTCCTAATCAGCCCCAGCATTTT.

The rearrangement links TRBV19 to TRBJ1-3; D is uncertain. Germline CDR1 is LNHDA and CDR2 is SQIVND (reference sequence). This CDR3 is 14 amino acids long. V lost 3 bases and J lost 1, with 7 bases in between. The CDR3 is CASSMSGSGNTIYF. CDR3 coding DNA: TGTGCCAGTAGTATGAGCGGGTCTGGAAACACCATATATTTT. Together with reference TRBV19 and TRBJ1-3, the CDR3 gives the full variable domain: DGGITQSPKYLFRKEGQNVTLSCEQNLNHDAMYWYRQDPGQGLRLIYYSQIVNDFQKGDIAEGYSVSREKKESFPLTVTSAQKNPTAFYLCASSMSGSGNTIYFGEGSWLTVV.

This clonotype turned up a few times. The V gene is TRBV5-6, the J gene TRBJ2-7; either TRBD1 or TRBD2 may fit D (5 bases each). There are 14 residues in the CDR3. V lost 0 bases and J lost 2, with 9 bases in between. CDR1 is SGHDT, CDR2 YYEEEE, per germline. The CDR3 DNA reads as TGTGCCAGCAGCTTGGGGGGACGCACCTACGAGCAGTACGTC. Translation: CASSLGGRTYEQYV.

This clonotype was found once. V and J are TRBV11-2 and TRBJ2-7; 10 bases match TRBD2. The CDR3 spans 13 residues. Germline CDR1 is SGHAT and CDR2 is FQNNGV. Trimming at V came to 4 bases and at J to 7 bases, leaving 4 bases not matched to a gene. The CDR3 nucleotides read TGTGCCAGCAGCTGGGGGACTAGCGTGGAGCAGTACGTC. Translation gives CASSWGTSVEQYV.

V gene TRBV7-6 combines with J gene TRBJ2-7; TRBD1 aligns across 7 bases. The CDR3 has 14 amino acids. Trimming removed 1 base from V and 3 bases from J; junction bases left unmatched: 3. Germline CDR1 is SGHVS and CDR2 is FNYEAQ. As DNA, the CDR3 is TGTGCCAGCAGCTTAGGGGCAGGGGGCTACGAGCAGTACTTC. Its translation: CASSLGAGGYEQYF.

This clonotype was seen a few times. CDR3 nucleotide sequence: TGCAGTGCTAGAGCCAGGGGGAGCAATCAGCCCCAGCATTTT. Translated, it gives CSARARGSNQPQHF. J is TRBJ1-5 and V is TRBV20-1; 7 nucleotides agree with TRBD1. The length of the CDR3 is 14 residues. CDR1 and CDR2 from the germline V gene are DFQATT and SNEGSKA (reference sequence). Losses at the gene ends were 1 base for V and 1 base for J; bases not matched to a gene: 1.

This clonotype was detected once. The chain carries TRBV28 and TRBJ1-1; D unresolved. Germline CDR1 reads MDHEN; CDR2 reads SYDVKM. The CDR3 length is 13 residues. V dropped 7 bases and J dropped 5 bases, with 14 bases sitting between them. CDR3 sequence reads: CASTPEFSTEAFF. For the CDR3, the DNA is TGTGCCAGCACCCCGGAGTTTAGTACTGAAGCTTTCTTT. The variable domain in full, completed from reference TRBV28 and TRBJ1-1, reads DVKVTQSSRYLVKRTGEKVFLECVQDMDHENMFWYRQDPGLGLRLIYFSYDVKMKEKGDIPEGYSVSREKKERFSLILESASTNQTSMYLCASTPEFSTEAFFGQGTRLTVV.

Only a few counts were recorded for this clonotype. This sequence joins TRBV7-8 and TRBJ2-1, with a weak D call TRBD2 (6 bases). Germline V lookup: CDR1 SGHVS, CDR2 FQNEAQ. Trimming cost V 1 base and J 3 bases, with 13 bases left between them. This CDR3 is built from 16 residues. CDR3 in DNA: TGTGCCAGCAGCTTAGGGGCCGGGGGTGTCTACAATGAGCAGTTCTTC. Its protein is CASSLGAGGVYNEQFF.

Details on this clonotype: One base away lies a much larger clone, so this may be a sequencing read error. The CDR3 here is CAGSYDANQPQHF. The CDR3 region has the DNA TGTGCCGGCAGCTACGACGCCAATCAGCCCCAGCATTTT. This chain joins TRBV7-9 and TRBJ1-5; D not resolved. This CDR3 is built from 13 residues. In germline, CDR1 is SEHNR, CDR2 FQNEAQ (reference sequence).

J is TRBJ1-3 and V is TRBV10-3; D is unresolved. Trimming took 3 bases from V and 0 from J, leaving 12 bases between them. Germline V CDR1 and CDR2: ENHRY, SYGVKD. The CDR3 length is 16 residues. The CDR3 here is CAISDWARGSGNTIYF. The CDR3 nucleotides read TGTGCCATCAGTGATTGGGCTCGGGGCTCTGGAAACACCATATATTTT.

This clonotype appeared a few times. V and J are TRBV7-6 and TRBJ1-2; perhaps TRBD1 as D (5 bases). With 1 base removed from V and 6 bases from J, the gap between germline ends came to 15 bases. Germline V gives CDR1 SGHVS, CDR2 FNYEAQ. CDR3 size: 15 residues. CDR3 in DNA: TGTGCCAGCAGCTTAGTTTCCCCCCCGACAGATGGCTACACCTTC. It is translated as CASSLVSPPTDGYTF.

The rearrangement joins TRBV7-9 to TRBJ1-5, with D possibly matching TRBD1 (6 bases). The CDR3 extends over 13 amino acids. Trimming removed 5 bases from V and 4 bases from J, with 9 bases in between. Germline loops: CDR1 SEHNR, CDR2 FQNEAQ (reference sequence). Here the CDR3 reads CASSGTLNQPQHF. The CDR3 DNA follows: TGTGCCAGCAGCGGGACACTAAATCAGCCCCAGCATTTT.

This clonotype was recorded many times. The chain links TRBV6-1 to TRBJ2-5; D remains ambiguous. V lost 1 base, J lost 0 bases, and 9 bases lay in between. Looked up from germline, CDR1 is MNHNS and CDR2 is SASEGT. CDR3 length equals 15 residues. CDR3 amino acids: CASSEGFAYQETQYF. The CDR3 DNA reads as TGTGCCAGCAGTGAAGGATTCGCGTACCAAGAGACCCAGTACTTC.

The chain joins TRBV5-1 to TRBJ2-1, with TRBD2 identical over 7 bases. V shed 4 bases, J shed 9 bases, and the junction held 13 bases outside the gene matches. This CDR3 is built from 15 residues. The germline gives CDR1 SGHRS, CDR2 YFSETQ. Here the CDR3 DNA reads TGCGCCAGCAGCCCGATAGCGGGCCCTTTATCTGAGCAGTTCTTC. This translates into CASSPIAGPLSEQFF.

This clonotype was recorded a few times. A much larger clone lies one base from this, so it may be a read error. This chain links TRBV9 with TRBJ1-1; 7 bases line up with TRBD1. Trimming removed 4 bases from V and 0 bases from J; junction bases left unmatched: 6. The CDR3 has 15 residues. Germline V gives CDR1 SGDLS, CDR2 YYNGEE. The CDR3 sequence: CASSPTGQMNTEAFF. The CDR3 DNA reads TGTGCCAGCAGCCCGACGGGACAGATGAACACTGAAGCTTTCTTT.

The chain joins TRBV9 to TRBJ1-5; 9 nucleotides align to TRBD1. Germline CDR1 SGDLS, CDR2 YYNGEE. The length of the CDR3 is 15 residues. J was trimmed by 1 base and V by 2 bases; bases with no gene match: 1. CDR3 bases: TGTGCCAGCAGCGTCACAGGGGGCAGCAATCAGCCCCAGCATTTT. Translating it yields CASSVTGGSNQPQHF. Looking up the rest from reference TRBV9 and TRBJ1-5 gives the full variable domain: DSGVTQTPKHLITATGQRVTLRCSPRSGDLSVYWYQQSLDQGLQFLIQYYNGEERAKGNILERFSAQQFPDLHSELNLSSLELGDSALYFCASSVTGGSNQPQHFGDGTRLSIL.

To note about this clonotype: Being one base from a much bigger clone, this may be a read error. CDR3 in amino acids: CTSSLLSREDQPQHF. The CDR3 bases are TGTACCAGCAGCCTCCTTTCCAGGGAGGATCAGCCCCAGCATTTT. The gene calls are TRBV7-2 and TRBJ1-5; D may be TRBD1 (5 bases). The CDR3 runs to 15 residues. Trimming shortened V by 5 bases and J by 5 bases, and 16 bases separated the two germline ends. The germline gives CDR1 SGHTA, CDR2 FQGNSA.

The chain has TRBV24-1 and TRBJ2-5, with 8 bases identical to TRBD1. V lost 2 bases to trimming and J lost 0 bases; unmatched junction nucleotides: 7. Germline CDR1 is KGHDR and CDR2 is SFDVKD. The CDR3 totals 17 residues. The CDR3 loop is CATSDSRQGANQETQYF. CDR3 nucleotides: TGTGCCACCAGTGATTCCCGGCAGGGGGCGAACCAAGAGACCCAGTACTTC.

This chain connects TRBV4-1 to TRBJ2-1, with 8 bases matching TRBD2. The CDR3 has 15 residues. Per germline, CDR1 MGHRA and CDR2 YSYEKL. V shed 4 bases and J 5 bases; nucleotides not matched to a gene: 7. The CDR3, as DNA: TGCGCCAGCAGCCGAAAAGCGGGGGCGAACAATGAGCAGTTCTTC. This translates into CASSRKAGANNEQFF.

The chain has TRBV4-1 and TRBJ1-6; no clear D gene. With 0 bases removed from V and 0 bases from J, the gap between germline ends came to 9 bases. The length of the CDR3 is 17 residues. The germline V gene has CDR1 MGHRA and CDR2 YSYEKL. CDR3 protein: CASSQEGPLSYNSPLHF. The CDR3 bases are TGCGCCAGCAGCCAAGAGGGCCCCCTCTCCTATAATTCACCCCTCCACTTT.

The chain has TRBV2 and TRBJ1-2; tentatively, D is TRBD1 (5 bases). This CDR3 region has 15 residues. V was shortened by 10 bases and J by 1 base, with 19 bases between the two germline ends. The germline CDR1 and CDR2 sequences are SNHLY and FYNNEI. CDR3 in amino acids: CAIWGGNFFNYGYTF. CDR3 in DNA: TGTGCCATTTGGGGCGGGAACTTTTTTAACTATGGCTACACCTTC.

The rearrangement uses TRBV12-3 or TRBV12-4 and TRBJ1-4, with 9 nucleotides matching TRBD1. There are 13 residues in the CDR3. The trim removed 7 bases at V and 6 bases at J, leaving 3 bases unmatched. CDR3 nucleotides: TGTGCCAGCACGACAGGGGGGGATGAAAAACTGTTTTTT. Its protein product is CASTTGGDEKLFF.